One sample yielded the 3 T cell receptor beta chains listed below, sequenced in a study of T-cell reconstitution after alpha-beta-depleted transplantation in children (TCRdb year 2016). The meaning of the sample's treatment or condition label: allogeneic hematopoietic cell transplantation with graft depleted of TCRalphabeta T cells and CD19 B cells. The method was PCR. Sequencing instrument: Illumina HiSeq 2500. To normalize quantification of the TCRbeta repertoire, the TCR libraries were built with molecular barcoding that relied on unique molecular identifiers. The raw public reads went through TCRdb reprocessing: fastp at Q25, MiXCR clone calling, in-frame beta chains kept. All rows with the same CDR3 protein become a single entry with the most common DNA and genes. Within this sample are about 590,000 distinct CDR3 sequences, with over 10% of them counted one time only. The top ten clonotypes cover approximately 2% of the sample.

Sequencing used PBMCs, mostly from graft donor cells, obtained 360 days after TCRalphabeta/CD19-depleted stem cell transplant. The receptors here all came from a male patient aged 10-17 years who had a stem cell transplant for acute myeloid leukemia, so the T cells may come from the graft donor.

The chain joins TRBV28 to TRBJ1-2, with D hard to call. Trimming took off 8 bases at V and 3 bases at J, with 7 bases between the two ends. This CDR3 region has 11 residues. CDR1 and CDR2 from the germline V gene are MDHEN and SYDVKM. CDR3 bases: TGTGCCAGCTGGGGAGACTATGGCTACACCTTC. It encodes CASWGDYGYTF.

This clonotype was counted ten times or more. V usage is TRBV7-2 and J usage is TRBJ2-1; TRBD2 matches at 10 bases. Germline assignment: CDR1 SGHTA and CDR2 FQGNSA. This CDR3 contains 15 residues. Trimming at V came to 5 bases and at J to 4 bases, leaving 5 bases not matched to a gene. This CDR3 is CASSPTGLAYNEQFF. The CDR3 DNA follows: TGTGCCAGCAGCCCGACGGGACTAGCGTACAATGAGCAGTTCTTC.

This clonotype was picked up a small number of times. The chain employs TRBV6-2 or TRBV6-3 and TRBJ2-3; D gene uncertain. The V and J ends lost 7 bases and 0 bases respectively, with 11 bases between them. The germline CDR1 and CDR2 sequences are MNHEY and SVGEGT. The CDR3 runs 14 residues. The CDR3 is CASTRYYSTDTQYF. CDR3 DNA sequence: TGTGCCAGCACCAGGTACTACAGCACAGATACGCAGTATTTT.